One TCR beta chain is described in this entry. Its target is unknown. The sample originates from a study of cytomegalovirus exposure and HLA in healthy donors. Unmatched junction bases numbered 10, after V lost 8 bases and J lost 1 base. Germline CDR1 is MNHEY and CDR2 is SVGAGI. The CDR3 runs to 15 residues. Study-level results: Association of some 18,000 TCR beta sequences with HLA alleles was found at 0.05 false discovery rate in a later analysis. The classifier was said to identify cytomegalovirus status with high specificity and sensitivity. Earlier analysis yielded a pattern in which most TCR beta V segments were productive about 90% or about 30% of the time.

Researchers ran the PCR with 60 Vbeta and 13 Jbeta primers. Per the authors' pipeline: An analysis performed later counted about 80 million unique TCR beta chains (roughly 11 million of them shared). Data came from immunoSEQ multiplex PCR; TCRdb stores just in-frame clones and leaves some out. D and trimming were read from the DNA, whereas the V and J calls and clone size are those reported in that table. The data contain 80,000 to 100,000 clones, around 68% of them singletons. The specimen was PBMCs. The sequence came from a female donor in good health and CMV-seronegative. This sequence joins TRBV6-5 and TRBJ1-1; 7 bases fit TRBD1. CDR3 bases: TGTGCCAGCGCTAGGGGGGACAGAACGAACACTGAAGCTTTCTTT. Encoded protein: CASARGDRTNTEAFF.